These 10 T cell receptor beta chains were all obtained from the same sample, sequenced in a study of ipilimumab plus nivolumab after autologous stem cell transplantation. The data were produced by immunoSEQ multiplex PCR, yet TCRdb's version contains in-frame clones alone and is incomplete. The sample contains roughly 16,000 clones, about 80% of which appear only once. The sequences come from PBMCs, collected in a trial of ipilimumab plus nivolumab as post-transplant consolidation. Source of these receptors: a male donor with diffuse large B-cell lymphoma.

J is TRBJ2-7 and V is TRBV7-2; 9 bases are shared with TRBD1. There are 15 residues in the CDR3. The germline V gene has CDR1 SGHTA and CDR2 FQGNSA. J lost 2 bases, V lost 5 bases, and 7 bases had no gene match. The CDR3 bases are TGTGCCAGCAGCCAGAAGCGGGACAGGGCCTACGAGCAGTACTTC. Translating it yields CASSQKRDRAYEQYF.

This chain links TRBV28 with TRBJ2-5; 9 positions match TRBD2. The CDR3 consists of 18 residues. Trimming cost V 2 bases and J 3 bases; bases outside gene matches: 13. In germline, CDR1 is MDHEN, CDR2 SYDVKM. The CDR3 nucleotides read TGTGCCAGCAGTTTACCCGGGGGGTTTAGCGGGGGAGAAGAGACCCAGTACTTC. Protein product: CASSLPGGFSGGEETQYF.

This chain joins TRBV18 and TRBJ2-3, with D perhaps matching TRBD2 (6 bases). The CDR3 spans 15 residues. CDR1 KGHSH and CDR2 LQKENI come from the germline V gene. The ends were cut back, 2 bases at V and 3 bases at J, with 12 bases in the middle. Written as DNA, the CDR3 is TGTGCCAGCTCACCAGTCGGGGGAGAGACAGATACGCAGTATTTT. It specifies CASSPVGGETDTQYF.

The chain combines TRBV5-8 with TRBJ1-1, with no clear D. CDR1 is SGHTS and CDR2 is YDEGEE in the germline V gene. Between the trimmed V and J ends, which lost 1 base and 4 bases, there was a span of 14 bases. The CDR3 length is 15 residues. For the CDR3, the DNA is TGTGCCAGCAGCTTGCGGGGTTATGGTGGCACTGAAGCTTTCTTT. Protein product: CASSLRGYGGTEAFF.

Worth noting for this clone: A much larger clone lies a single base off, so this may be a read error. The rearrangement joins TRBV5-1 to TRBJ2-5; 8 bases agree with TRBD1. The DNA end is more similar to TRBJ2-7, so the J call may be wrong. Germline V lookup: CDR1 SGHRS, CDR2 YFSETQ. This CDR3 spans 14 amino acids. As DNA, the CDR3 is TGCGCCAGCAGCTTGGGCGGACAGGGCTACGAGCAGTACTTC. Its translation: CASSLGGQGYEQYF.

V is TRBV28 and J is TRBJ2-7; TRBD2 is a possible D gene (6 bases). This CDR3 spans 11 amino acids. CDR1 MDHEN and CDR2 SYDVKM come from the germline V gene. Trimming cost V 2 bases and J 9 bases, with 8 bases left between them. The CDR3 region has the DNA TGTGCCAGCAGTTTAAGGGGAGGGCAGTACTTC. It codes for CASSLRGGQYF.

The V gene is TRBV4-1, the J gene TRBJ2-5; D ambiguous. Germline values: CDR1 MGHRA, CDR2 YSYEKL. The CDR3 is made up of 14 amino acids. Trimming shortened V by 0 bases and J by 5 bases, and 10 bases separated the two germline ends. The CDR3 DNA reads TGCGCCAGCAGCCAAGATGCTTCTATGGAGACCCAGTACTTC. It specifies CASSQDASMETQYF.

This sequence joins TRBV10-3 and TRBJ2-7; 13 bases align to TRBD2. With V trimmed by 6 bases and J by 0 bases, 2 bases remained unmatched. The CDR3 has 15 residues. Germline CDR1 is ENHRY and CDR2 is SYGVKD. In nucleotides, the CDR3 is TGTGCCATCAGCGGGACTAGCGGGGTCTCCTACGAGCAGTACTTC. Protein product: CAISGTSGVSYEQYF.

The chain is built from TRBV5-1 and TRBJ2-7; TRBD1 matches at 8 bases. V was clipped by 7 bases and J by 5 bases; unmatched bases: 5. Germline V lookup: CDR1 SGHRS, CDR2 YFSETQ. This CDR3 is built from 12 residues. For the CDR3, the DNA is TGCGCCAGCGGACAGGGCGGTAACGAGCAGTACTTC. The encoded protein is CASGQGGNEQYF.

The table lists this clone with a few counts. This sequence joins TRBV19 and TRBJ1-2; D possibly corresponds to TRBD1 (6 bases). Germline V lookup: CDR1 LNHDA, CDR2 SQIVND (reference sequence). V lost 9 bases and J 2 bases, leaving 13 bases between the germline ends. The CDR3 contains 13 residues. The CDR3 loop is CASNRGANYGYTF. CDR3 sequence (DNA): TGTGCCAGCAACCGGGGGGCGAACTATGGCTACACCTTC.